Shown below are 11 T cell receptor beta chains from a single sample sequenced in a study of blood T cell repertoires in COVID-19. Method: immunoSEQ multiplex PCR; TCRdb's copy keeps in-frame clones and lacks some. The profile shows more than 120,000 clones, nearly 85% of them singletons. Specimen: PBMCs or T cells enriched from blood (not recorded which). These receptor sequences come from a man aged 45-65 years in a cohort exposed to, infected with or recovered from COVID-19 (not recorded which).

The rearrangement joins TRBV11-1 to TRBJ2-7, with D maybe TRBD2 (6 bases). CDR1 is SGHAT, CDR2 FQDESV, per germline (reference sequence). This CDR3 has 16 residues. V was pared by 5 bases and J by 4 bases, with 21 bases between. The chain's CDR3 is CASSPGAGTLRYEQYF. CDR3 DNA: TGTGCCAGCAGCCCTGGGGCCGGGACTCTCCGTTACGAGCAGTACTTC.

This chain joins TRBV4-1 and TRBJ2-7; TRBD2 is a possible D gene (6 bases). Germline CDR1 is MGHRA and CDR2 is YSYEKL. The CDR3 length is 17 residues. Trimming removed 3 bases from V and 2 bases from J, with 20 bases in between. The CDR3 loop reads CASSHAGASAHTYEQYF. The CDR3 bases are TGCGCCAGCAGCCACGCTGGCGCTAGCGCCCATACCTACGAGCAGTACTTC.

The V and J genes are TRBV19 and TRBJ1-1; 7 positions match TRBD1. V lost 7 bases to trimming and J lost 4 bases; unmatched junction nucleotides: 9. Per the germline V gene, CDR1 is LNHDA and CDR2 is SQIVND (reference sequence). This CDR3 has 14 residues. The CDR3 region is CASNLNRGSTEAFF. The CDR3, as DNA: TGTGCCAGTAATCTCAACAGGGGATCCACTGAAGCTTTCTTT.

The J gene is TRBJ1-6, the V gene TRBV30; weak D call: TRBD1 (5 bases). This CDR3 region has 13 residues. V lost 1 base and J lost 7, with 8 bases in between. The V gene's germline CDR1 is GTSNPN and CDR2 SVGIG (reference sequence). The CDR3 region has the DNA TGTGCCTGGAGTGGACAGACAAATTCACCCCTCCACTTT. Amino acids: CAWSGQTNSPLHF.

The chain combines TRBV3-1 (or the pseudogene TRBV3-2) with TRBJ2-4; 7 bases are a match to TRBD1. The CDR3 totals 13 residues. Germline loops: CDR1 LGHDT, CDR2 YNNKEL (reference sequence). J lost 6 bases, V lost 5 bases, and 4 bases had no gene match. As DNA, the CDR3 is TGTGCCAGCAGCTTTCGACAGGGAAACATTCAGTACTTC. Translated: CASSFRQGNIQYF.

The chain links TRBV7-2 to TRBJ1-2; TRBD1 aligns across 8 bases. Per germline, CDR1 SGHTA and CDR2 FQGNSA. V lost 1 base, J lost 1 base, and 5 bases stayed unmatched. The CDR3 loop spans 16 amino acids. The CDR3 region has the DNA TGTGCCAGCAGCTTAGAATTACAGGGGGGTAACTATGGCTACACCTTC. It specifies CASSLELQGGNYGYTF.

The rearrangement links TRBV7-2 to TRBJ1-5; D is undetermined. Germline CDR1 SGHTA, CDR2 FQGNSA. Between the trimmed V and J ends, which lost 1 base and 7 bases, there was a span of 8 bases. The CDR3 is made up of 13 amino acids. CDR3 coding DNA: TGTGCCAGCAGCTTAGTATGGCAACAGCCCCAGCATTTT. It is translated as CASSLVWQQPQHF.

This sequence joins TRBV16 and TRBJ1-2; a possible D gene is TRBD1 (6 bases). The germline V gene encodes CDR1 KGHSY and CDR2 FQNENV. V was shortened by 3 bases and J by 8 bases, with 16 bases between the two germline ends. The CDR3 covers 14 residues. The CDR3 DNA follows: TGTGCCAGCAGCCAGGGGACACCAACGACCGGCTACACCTTC. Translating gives CASSQGTPTTGYTF.

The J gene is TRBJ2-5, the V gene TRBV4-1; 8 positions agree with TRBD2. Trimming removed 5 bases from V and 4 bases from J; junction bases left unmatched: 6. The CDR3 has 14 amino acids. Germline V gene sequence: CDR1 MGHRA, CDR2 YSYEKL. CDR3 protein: CASSSAGAPETQYF. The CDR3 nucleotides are TGCGCCAGCAGCTCAGCGGGAGCCCCAGAGACCCAGTACTTC.

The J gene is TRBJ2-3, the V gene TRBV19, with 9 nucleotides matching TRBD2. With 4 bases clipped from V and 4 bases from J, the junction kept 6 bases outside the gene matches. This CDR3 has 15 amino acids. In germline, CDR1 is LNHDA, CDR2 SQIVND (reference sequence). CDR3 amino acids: CASSNIAGVPDTQYF. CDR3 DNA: TGTGCCAGTAGTAATATAGCGGGAGTGCCAGATACGCAGTATTTT.

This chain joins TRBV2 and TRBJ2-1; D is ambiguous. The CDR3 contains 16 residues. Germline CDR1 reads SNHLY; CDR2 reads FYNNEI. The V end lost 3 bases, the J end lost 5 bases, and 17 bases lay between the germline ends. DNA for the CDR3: TGTGCCAGCAGTGAGGAGTATTTGCAGTTAAACAATGAGCAGTTCTTC. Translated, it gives CASSEEYLQLNNEQFF.